This record looks at one T cell receptor (beta chain) sequence and its context. The CDR3 covers 16 residues. In germline, CDR1 is MGHRA, CDR2 YSYEKL. The V gene end was trimmed by 0 bases and the J gene end by 7 bases; junction bases not matched to a gene: 5. This sample stems from a study of blood T cell repertoires in COVID-19. Study information: PBMCs, B-cell-depleted T cells, or T cells were the source of the cDNA or gDNA that made up the material.

Authors' methods: Researchers report that nucleated cell counts were estimated from reference gene primer amplification. Using immunoSEQ multiplex PCR, the repertoire was profiled, and TCRdb retains in-frame clones only, with some absent. D and trimming come from the DNA, and the V and J calls and clone size come from that table. The sample comprises approximately 250,000 clones, approximately 90% of which are singletons, and roughly 2.8% rests with the top ten. Clinical histories supplied by participants themselves formed the basis of cohort assignment. The source is a man aged 40-55 years who had been exposed to COVID-19. The chain carries TRBV4-1 and TRBJ2-2, with 10 bases fitting TRBD2. Sequencing was performed on PBMCs or T cells enriched from blood (not recorded which). The CDR3 nucleotides are TGCGCCAGCAGCCAAGAAACTAGCGGGATGGGCGGGGAGCTGTTTTTT. Protein sequence: CASSQETSGMGGELFF.